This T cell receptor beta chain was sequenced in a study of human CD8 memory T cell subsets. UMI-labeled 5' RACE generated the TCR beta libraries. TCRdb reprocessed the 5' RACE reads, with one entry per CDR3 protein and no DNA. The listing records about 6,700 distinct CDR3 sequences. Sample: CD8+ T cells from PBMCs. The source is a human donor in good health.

The CDR3 reads CASSLLGIHNEQFF. V and J are TRBV27 and TRBJ2-1. Per germline, CDR1 MNHEY and CDR2 SMNVEV (reference sequence). The CDR3 extends over 14 amino acids.